This entry lists 25 T cell receptor beta chains sequenced from one sample in a study of cytomegalovirus exposure and HLA in healthy donors. Primers: 60 Vbeta forward and 13 Jbeta reverse. This table comes from immunoSEQ multiplex PCR, and its TCRdb copy is limited to in-frame clones, with some not included. This table lists 150,000 or so clones. Sequenced input: PBMCs. These TCRs come from a man in his thirties or forties in good health and CMV-seronegative.

This chain connects TRBV5-1 to TRBJ2-5; TRBD1 matches at 8 bases. This CDR3 is 16 amino acids long. J gave up 5 bases and V 0 bases, and 9 bases lay outside the gene matches. Germline CDR1 reads SGHRS; CDR2 reads YFSETQ. The DNA of the CDR3 is TGCGCCAGCAGCTTGGGAGGCAGGGGGCTTGGGGAGACCCAGTACTTC. Its protein product is CASSLGGRGLGETQYF.

DNA of the CDR3: TGTGCCAGCATGCGACAGGATAACATTCAGTACTTC. Amino acid sequence: CASMRQDNIQYF. This chain connects TRBV2 to TRBJ2-4, with D possibly being TRBD1 (6 bases). Germline CDR1 reads SNHLY; CDR2 reads FYNNEI. This CDR3 has 12 amino acids. Trimming shortened V by 7 bases and J by 7 bases, and 11 bases separated the two germline ends.

The chain uses TRBV10-1 and TRBJ1-2; 9 bases match TRBD1. Germline CDR1 and CDR2: WNHNN and SYGVQD (reference sequence). The CDR3 runs 16 residues. V gave up 6 bases and J gave up 7 bases; unmatched junction bases: 15. The CDR3 loop is CASRRGTGKASPGYTF. The CDR3 DNA is TGCGCCAGCAGGAGGGGGACAGGGAAGGCTAGTCCTGGCTACACCTTC.

Here the CDR3 reads CASSIQGGDTEAFF. The CDR3, as DNA: TGTGCCAGCAGCATACAGGGGGGGGACACTGAAGCTTTCTTT. The genes are TRBV11-3 and TRBJ1-1, with 8 bases matching TRBD1. The CDR3 totals 14 residues. V dropped 5 bases and J dropped 3; count of bases not matched to a gene: 5. The V gene's germline CDR1 is SGHNT and CDR2 YENEEA.

The rearrangement links TRBV5-1 to TRBJ2-5, with TRBD2 matching 7 bases. The CDR3 is made up of 14 amino acids. With 0 bases clipped from V and 1 base from J, the junction kept 0 bases outside the gene matches. The germline V gene encodes CDR1 SGHRS and CDR2 YFSETQ. Here the CDR3 DNA reads TGCGCCAGCAGCTTGGGGGGGGGCCAAGAGACCCAGTACTTC. Translation gives CASSLGGGQETQYF.

The gene calls are TRBV19 and TRBJ2-3; 9 bases agree with TRBD2. The germline gives CDR1 LNHDA, CDR2 SQIVND (reference sequence). Trimming cost V 3 bases and J 5 bases; bases outside gene matches: 6. This CDR3 region has 15 residues. This CDR3 reads CASSMGLAGKDTQYF. The DNA of the CDR3 is TGTGCCAGTAGTATGGGGCTAGCGGGAAAAGATACGCAGTATTTT.

The chain recombines TRBV5-1 with TRBJ2-5; 14 bases line up with TRBD2. J lost 8 bases, V lost 2 bases, and 11 bases had no gene match. The CDR3 consists of 17 residues. In germline, CDR1 is SGHRS, CDR2 YFSETQ. The CDR3 DNA reads as TGCGCCAGCAGCTTCGGGACTAGCGGGAGATCCGGGGAAACCCAGTACTTC. Its protein is CASSFGTSGRSGETQYF.

The CDR3 loop reads CASTALVRDEQFF. The CDR3 nucleotides read TGTGCCAGCACAGCACTAGTCCGCGATGAGCAGTTCTTC. The gene calls are TRBV2 and TRBJ2-1, with D perhaps matching TRBD2 (5 bases). In germline, CDR1 is SNHLY, CDR2 FYNNEI. This CDR3 spans 13 amino acids. The V end lost 7 bases, the J end lost 8 bases, and 15 bases lay between the germline ends.

The rearrangement joins TRBV6-4 to TRBJ1-3, with 8 bases fitting TRBD1. Germline V lookup: CDR1 MRHNA, CDR2 SNTAGT. This CDR3 has 17 amino acids. V lost 3 bases to trimming and J lost 2 bases; unmatched junction nucleotides: 9. The CDR3 is CASSDAPQGATGNTIYF. CDR3 nucleotides: TGTGCCAGCAGTGATGCGCCCCAGGGGGCTACTGGAAACACCATATATTTT.

The chain couples TRBV11-3 to TRBJ2-1; 9 bases match TRBD2. The CDR3 is made up of 16 amino acids. Germline loops: CDR1 SGHNT, CDR2 YENEEA. V shed 6 bases and J 4 bases; nucleotides not matched to a gene: 10. The CDR3 nucleotides read TGTGCCAGCAGTGAGTCGGGTAGCGGGGGATACAATGAGCAGTTCTTC. Amino acid sequence: CASSESGSGGYNEQFF.

The J gene is TRBJ2-5, the V gene TRBV6-6; TRBD1 matches at 11 bases. CDR1 MNHNY and CDR2 SVGAGI come from the germline V gene (reference sequence). The J segment lost 11 bases and the V segment lost 4 bases, leaving 12 bases of the junction unmatched. The CDR3 is made up of 15 amino acids. This chain's CDR3 is CASSSWDRGEGEQYF. The CDR3 DNA is TGTGCCAGCAGTTCATGGGACAGGGGGGAAGGAGAGCAGTACTTC.

The chain joins TRBV4-3 to TRBJ2-2, with 7 positions matching TRBD2. Germline-derived CDR1 and CDR2 are LGHNA and YSLEER. Trimming took 1 base from V and 0 from J; bases not matched to a gene: 5. This CDR3 has 17 amino acids. The CDR3 loop reads CASSQVGLAANTGELFF. The CDR3 coding sequence is TGCGCCAGCAGCCAAGTCGGCCTAGCGGCGAACACCGGGGAGCTGTTTTTT.

V gene TRBV4-1 combines with J gene TRBJ2-7; TRBD2 might be the D (7 bases). CDR1 and CDR2 (germline): MGHRA, YSYEKL. Between the trimmed V and J ends, which lost 1 base and 2 bases, there was a span of 27 bases. This CDR3 has 20 residues. DNA of the CDR3: TGCGCCAGCAGCCAAGTGCTGGCAGGGGAGGGTAGGGCTGCACCCTACGAGCAGTACTTC. Translated, it gives CASSQVLAGEGRAAPYEQYF.

The J gene is TRBJ1-2, the V gene TRBV29-1, with 8 bases matching TRBD1. Trimming at V came to 4 bases and at J to 4 bases, leaving 8 bases not matched to a gene. CDR3 size: 14 residues. CDR1 and CDR2 from the germline V gene are SQVTM and ANQGSEA. The CDR3 DNA is TGCAGCGTTGTTGGCGACAGGGGTATCTATGGCTACACCTTC. This sequence encodes CSVVGDRGIYGYTF.

This chain links TRBV19 with TRBJ1-2; tentative D call: TRBD1 (6 bases). The germline V gene encodes CDR1 LNHDA and CDR2 SQIVND (reference sequence). CDR3 length: 14 amino acids. Trimming stripped 6 bases from V and 3 bases from J, with 14 bases between. CDR3 in amino acids: CASSYIQGDYGYTF. For the CDR3, the DNA is TGTGCCAGTAGCTACATACAGGGAGACTATGGCTACACCTTC.

As DNA, the CDR3 is TGTGCCAGCAGTGAAGTAGGCCTAGCGGGAGATCGCTACGAGCAGTACTTC. It specifies CASSEVGLAGDRYEQYF. The chain couples TRBV2 to TRBJ2-7; 10 positions agree with TRBD2. Germline assignment: CDR1 SNHLY and CDR2 FYNNEI. The CDR3 runs 17 residues. The J segment lost 3 bases and the V segment lost 1 base, leaving 9 bases of the junction unmatched.

The CDR3 DNA reads TGTGCCAGCAGCTTAGAGATGGGCGATGCTAACTATGGCTACACCTTC. Protein product: CASSLEMGDANYGYTF. This chain joins TRBV11-2 and TRBJ1-2; D call uncertain. Germline values: CDR1 SGHAT, CDR2 FQNNGV. With 0 bases removed from V and 0 bases from J, the gap between germline ends came to 11 bases. The CDR3 contains 16 residues.

V is TRBV19 and J is TRBJ2-6; no clear D gene. Trimming cost V 3 bases and J 0 bases, with 6 bases left between them. CDR3 length: 15 residues. Germline loops: CDR1 LNHDA, CDR2 SQIVND (reference sequence). The CDR3 region has the DNA TGTGCCAGTAGTATTTCATCCTCTGGGGCCAACGTCCTGACTTTC. Amino acid sequence: CASSISSSGANVLTF.

About this clone itself: The sample has other DNA sequences that encode this CDR3 too. This chain joins TRBV2 and TRBJ1-4, with TRBD1 identical over 8 bases. The V and J ends lost 3 bases and 7 bases, in that order; junction bases with no gene match: 7. The CDR3 sequence is 15 residues long. Germline assignment: CDR1 SNHLY and CDR2 FYNNEI. As DNA, the CDR3 is TGTGCCAGCAGTGAGGGTGGCAGGGGGCTTGAAAAACTGTTTTTT. Translating it yields CASSEGGRGLEKLFF.

The chain couples TRBV6-4 to TRBJ2-7; the match to TRBD1 covers 8 bases. Germline CDR1 reads MRHNA; CDR2 reads SNTAGT. V shed 4 bases, J shed 5 bases, and the junction held 10 bases outside the gene matches. The CDR3 has 15 residues. The CDR3: CASSVTAGGLDEQYF. CDR3 bases: TGTGCCAGCAGTGTGACCGCAGGGGGCCTGGACGAGCAGTACTTC.

The chain carries TRBV27 and TRBJ2-1; 12 bases align to TRBD2. V gave up 6 bases and J gave up 6 bases; unmatched junction bases: 12. Germline V gives CDR1 MNHEY, CDR2 SMNVEV (reference sequence). The CDR3 consists of 17 residues. CDR3 protein: CASSPLAGGPRGNEQFF. The DNA of the CDR3 is TGTGCCAGCAGCCCTCTAGCGGGAGGGCCTCGAGGCAATGAGCAGTTCTTC.

J is TRBJ2-7 and V is TRBV7-2; D perhaps matches TRBD1 (6 bases). Germline V lookup: CDR1 SGHTA, CDR2 FQGNSA. This CDR3 has 14 residues. The germline V and J ends were trimmed by 2 bases and 5 bases, with 13 bases remaining between them. The CDR3 sequence: CASSLIGGRDEQYF. The CDR3 DNA sequence: TGTGCCAGCAGCTTAATAGGGGGTAGAGACGAGCAGTACTTC.

The chain uses TRBV5-4 and TRBJ1-2, with 8 positions matching TRBD1. J gave up 3 bases and V 4 bases, and 5 bases lay outside the gene matches. Germline V gene lookup returns CDR1 SGHNT and CDR2 YYREEE (reference sequence). The CDR3 has 14 amino acids. The CDR3 spells CASSAGQADYGYTF. The DNA for the CDR3 is TGTGCCAGCAGCGCGGGACAGGCAGACTATGGCTACACCTTC. Based on the CDR3 plus reference TRBV5-4 and TRBJ1-2, the full variable domain is ETGVTQSPTHLIKTRGQQVTLRCSSQSGHNTVSWYQQALGQGPQFIFQYYREEENGRGNFPPRFSGLQFPNYSSELNVNALELDDSALYLCASSAGQADYGYTFGSGTRLTVV.

The chain couples TRBV19 to TRBJ2-3, with 8 bases matching TRBD1. This CDR3 comprises 16 residues. V dropped 6 bases and J dropped 0; count of bases not matched to a gene: 8. CDR1 and CDR2 (germline): LNHDA, SQIVND (reference sequence). CDR3 nucleotide sequence: TGTGCCAGTAGGCCGGTACAGGGGGTCAGCACAGATACGCAGTATTTT. As protein: CASRPVQGVSTDTQYF. Looking up the rest from reference TRBV19 and TRBJ2-3 gives the full variable domain: DGGITQSPKYLFRKEGQNVTLSCEQNLNHDAMYWYRQDPGQGLRLIYYSQIVNDFQKGDIAEGYSVSREKKESFPLTVTSAQKNPTAFYLCASRPVQGVSTDTQYFGPGTRLTVL.

This sequence joins TRBV4-2 and TRBJ2-2; no definite D call. The germline V gene has CDR1 LGHNA and CDR2 YNFKEQ. V lost 6 bases and J 6 bases, leaving 8 bases between the germline ends. The CDR3 extends over 12 amino acids. In DNA, the CDR3 is TGTGCCAGCAGGAACGCGGCCGGGGAGCTGTTTTTT. This encodes CASRNAAGELFF.